A single sample is the source of the 29 T cell receptor beta chains below, sequenced in a study of response to subunit inactivated influenza vaccine. MiXCR, applied by TCRdb to the RT-PCR reads, yields one record per CDR3 protein. The sample has 500,000 or so distinct CDR3 sequences, 15% to 20% seen once. Sequenced material: CD4+ T cells sorted from PBMCs, taken less than 30 months after vaccination. Receptors were obtained from a man between 50 and 69 years old who received an inactivated influenza vaccine.

This clonotype was observed a handful of times. V usage is TRBV29-1 and J usage is TRBJ2-3; D tentatively fits TRBD1 or TRBD2 (5 bases each). The germline V gene encodes CDR1 SQVTM and CDR2 ANQGSEA. The CDR3 is made up of 15 amino acids. V was pared by 7 bases and J by 2 bases, with 19 bases between. This CDR3 is CSAKYTGDLTDTQYF. The CDR3 coding sequence is TGCAGCGCTAAATACACTGGGGACCTCACAGATACGCAGTATTTT.

The rearrangement links TRBV20-1 to TRBJ2-5; the D call may be TRBD1 or TRBD2 (7 bases each). CDR1 is DFQATT, CDR2 SNEGSKA, per germline (reference sequence). The V end lost 4 bases, the J end lost 2 bases, and 20 bases lay between the germline ends. The CDR3 sequence is 16 residues long. CDR3 DNA sequence: TGCAGTGCTACAGGGGGGCCTAGCGGCAATCAAGAGACCCAGTACTTC. Translated: CSATGGPSGNQETQYF.

This clonotype was seen a few times. The rearrangement joins TRBV19 to TRBJ2-7; unclear D gene. The germline gives CDR1 LNHDA, CDR2 SQIVND (reference sequence). Trimming pared 3 bases from V and 4 bases from J, leaving 13 bases between. The CDR3 runs to 14 residues. Here the CDR3 reads CASSIGGPRYEQYF. The CDR3 DNA follows: TGTGCCAGTAGTATCGGTGGGCCTAGATACGAGCAGTACTTC.

The rearrangement uses TRBV4-2 and TRBJ2-7; TRBD2 is a possible D gene (7 bases). CDR3 size: 16 residues. Germline loops: CDR1 LGHNA, CDR2 YNFKEQ. V lost 3 bases, J lost 6 bases, and 21 bases lay in between. CDR3 protein: CASSQALRGGLGEQYF. The DNA of the CDR3 is TGTGCCAGCAGCCAGGCCTTGAGGGGGGGTCTCGGCGAGCAGTACTTC.

V and J are TRBV20-1 and TRBJ2-3; 12 positions agree with TRBD2. Germline CDR1 DFQATT, CDR2 SNEGSKA (reference sequence). J was trimmed by 6 bases and V by 6 bases; bases with no gene match: 19. This CDR3 spans 18 amino acids. The CDR3 DNA reads as TGCAGTGCCCTCCCTGATGGGGCTAGCGGGAGGGCCCTGGATACGCAGTATTTT. The encoded protein is CSALPDGASGRALDTQYF.

The chain combines TRBV7-9 with TRBJ2-2; no definite D call. Germline V CDR1 and CDR2: SEHNR, FQNEAQ (reference sequence). V was clipped by 5 bases and J by 7 bases, with 14 bases between them. This CDR3 is 14 amino acids long. The CDR3 nucleotides are TGTGCCAGCAGCCCTGGGCTGGGCTGCGGGGAGCTGTTTTTT. Encoded protein: CASSPGLGCGELFF.

This clonotype has more than one count but fewer than ten. This chain uses TRBV4-2 with TRBJ2-3, with 12 bases that match TRBD2. The CDR3 is made up of 17 amino acids. Germline CDR1 is LGHNA and CDR2 is YNFKEQ. The V and J ends lost 6 bases and 2 bases, in that order; junction bases with no gene match: 9. Here the CDR3 DNA reads TGTGCCAGCAGTCCCGGGACTAGCGGGTTGAACACAGATACGCAGTATTTT. Its translation: CASSPGTSGLNTDTQYF.

This clonotype was detected a few times. V gene TRBV6-2 or TRBV6-3 combines with J gene TRBJ2-1; TRBD1 aligns across 7 bases. Germline V gene data show CDR1 as MNHEY and CDR2 as SVGEGT. The CDR3 contains 13 residues. Trimming cost V 6 bases and J 4 bases; bases outside gene matches: 3. CDR3 residues: CASRMDRYNEQFF. The CDR3 DNA sequence: TGTGCCAGCAGAATGGACAGGTACAATGAGCAGTTCTTC.

This clonotype has more than one count but fewer than ten. V is TRBV6-5 and J is TRBJ2-5; 13 bases line up with TRBD2. The CDR3 runs to 18 residues. CDR1 and CDR2 (germline): MNHEY, SVGAGI. Losses at the gene ends were 4 bases for V and 1 base for J; bases not matched to a gene: 9. This CDR3 reads CASSSSGLAGKVQETQYF. Written as DNA, the CDR3 is TGTGCCAGCAGTTCCTCGGGACTAGCGGGGAAGGTCCAAGAGACCCAGTACTTC.

This clonotype occurred a few times. The chain employs TRBV2 and TRBJ1-1; D uncertain. CDR1 and CDR2 (germline): SNHLY, FYNNEI. This CDR3 spans 16 amino acids. V was trimmed by 5 bases and J by 2 bases, leaving 18 bases between them. The CDR3 loop reads CASSLDAISLNTEAFF. CDR3 coding DNA: TGTGCCAGCAGTCTGGACGCCATAAGCCTCAACACTGAAGCTTTCTTT.

This CDR3 reads CAISGSSGAGTDTQYF. The DNA of the CDR3 is TGTGCCATCAGTGGTTCTAGCGGGGCTGGCACAGATACGCAGTATTTT. The rearrangement joins TRBV10-3 to TRBJ2-3; 9 bases are shared with TRBD2. CDR1 and CDR2 from the germline V gene are ENHRY and SYGVKD. V lost 4 bases to trimming and J lost 1 base; unmatched junction nucleotides: 6. The CDR3 contains 16 residues.

This clonotype was detected a few times. V and J are TRBV9 and TRBJ2-1; TRBD2 matches at 9 bases. The J segment lost 0 bases and the V segment lost 0 bases, leaving 4 bases of the junction unmatched. The CDR3 runs to 17 residues. Germline CDR1 SGDLS, CDR2 YYNGEE. CDR3 in amino acids: CASSVGSSGASYNEQFF. The CDR3 DNA reads TGTGCCAGCAGCGTAGGCTCTAGCGGGGCCTCCTACAATGAGCAGTTCTTC.

There are a few counts of this clonotype. This chain links TRBV7-9 with TRBJ1-5; possibly TRBD1 for D (5 bases). CDR1 SEHNR and CDR2 FQNEAQ come from the germline V gene (reference sequence). This CDR3 contains 14 residues. Trimming took 6 bases from V and 4 from J, leaving 13 bases between them. DNA of the CDR3: TGTGCCAGCAGTGGGGGGGGTTTTAATCAGCCCCAGCATTTT. Translation gives CASSGGGFNQPQHF.

The gene calls are TRBV6-1 and TRBJ2-3; 8 positions agree with TRBD1. The CDR3 is 16 residues long. Trimming removed 5 bases from V and 4 bases from J; junction bases left unmatched: 11. The V gene's germline CDR1 is MNHNS and CDR2 SASEGT. Here the CDR3 reads CASSQRPGTGADTQYF. CDR3 DNA sequence: TGTGCCAGCAGTCAACGTCCCGGGACAGGAGCAGATACGCAGTATTTT.

V gene TRBV4-2 combines with J gene TRBJ2-6; a possible D gene is TRBD1 (5 bases). The CDR3 contains 17 residues. Germline assignment: CDR1 LGHNA and CDR2 YNFKEQ. The germline V and J ends were trimmed by 0 bases and 1 base, with 10 bases remaining between them. CDR3 nucleotides: TGTGCCAGCAGCCAAGATCGCCAGGGTTCTGGGGCCAACGTCCTGACTTTC. As protein: CASSQDRQGSGANVLTF.

This clonotype was detected ten times or more. The chain links TRBV3-1 to TRBJ2-1; D perhaps matches TRBD2 (6 bases). This CDR3 has 18 residues. V was trimmed by 3 bases and J by 0 bases, leaving 18 bases between them. Germline loops: CDR1 LGHDT, CDR2 YNNKEL (reference sequence). The CDR3 coding sequence is TGTGCCAGCAGCCAGGACTCCACTAGCTTAAGCTCCTACAATGAGCAGTTCTTC. The encoded protein is CASSQDSTSLSSYNEQFF.

The genes are TRBV6-1 and TRBJ2-7; 8 bases map to TRBD2. The CDR3 sequence is 14 residues long. Germline CDR1 MNHNS, CDR2 SASEGT. Trimming removed 5 bases from V and 5 bases from J; junction bases left unmatched: 8. CDR3 sequence (DNA): TGTGCCAGCAGTCCACGGGAGGGCCTTCACGAGCAGTACTTC. This sequence encodes CASSPREGLHEQYF.

The gene calls are TRBV5-1 and TRBJ2-5; D might be TRBD2 (5 bases). The CDR3 totals 17 residues. Trimming shortened V by 4 bases and J by 5 bases, and 24 bases separated the two germline ends. Per germline, CDR1 SGHRS and CDR2 YFSETQ. The CDR3 sequence: CASSPGLRPGGGETQYF. The CDR3 DNA follows: TGCGCCAGCAGCCCTGGCCTTAGGCCCGGAGGTGGTGAGACCCAGTACTTC.

The rearrangement links TRBV10-2 to TRBJ2-5; no firm D call. Trimming took 3 bases from V and 0 from J, leaving 8 bases between them. The germline gives CDR1 WSHSY, CDR2 SAAADI. CDR3 length: 14 amino acids. The CDR3 DNA follows: TGCGCCAGCAGTGATTTGGCCAACCAAGAGACCCAGTACTTC. Translated: CASSDLANQETQYF.

The rearrangement uses TRBV12-1 and TRBJ1-4. TRBV12-1 is shown as a pseudogene. CDR3 length: 12 amino acids. Here the CDR3 reads CASSPNNEKLFF. CDR3 bases: TGTGCCAGCAGCCCCAACAATGAAAAACTGTTTTTT.

In this sample, this clonotype turned up many times. This chain uses TRBV4-1 with TRBJ2-5; 7 nucleotides line up with TRBD1. The CDR3 runs 13 residues. The germline CDR1 and CDR2 sequences are MGHRA and YSYEKL. After removal of 0 bases from V and 5 bases from J, the junction contained 0 bases not matched to a gene. CDR3 in DNA: TGCGCCAGCAGCCAAGAGGACAGGGAGACCCAGTACTTC. Protein product: CASSQEDRETQYF.

This clonotype has more than one count but fewer than ten. This rearrangement joins TRBV21-1 to TRBJ2-4; TRBD1 is the table's D call, not checked against the DNA. TRBV21-1 is a documented pseudogene. The CDR3 totals 16 residues. The CDR3 DNA reads TGTGCCAGCAGGCTTCGACAGAGACTAGCCAAAAACATTCAGTACTTC. This translates into CASRLRQRLAKNIQYF.

The chain carries TRBV20-1 and TRBJ1-1; D possibly corresponds to TRBD1 (5 bases). V was shortened by 3 bases and J by 10 bases, with 15 bases between the two germline ends. This CDR3 is 12 amino acids long. The germline V gene encodes CDR1 DFQATT and CDR2 SNEGSKA (reference sequence). This CDR3 reads CSASSQRGRAFF. In DNA, the CDR3 is TGCAGTGCTAGTAGTCAGCGGGGGAGAGCTTTCTTT.

This chain uses TRBV7-2 with TRBJ2-4, with D perhaps TRBD1 (6 bases). The CDR3 extends over 16 amino acids. The germline gives CDR1 SGHTA, CDR2 FQGNSA. V gave up 5 bases and J gave up 0 bases, with 14 bases separating them. The CDR3 here is CASSPQGGLAKNIQYF. DNA for the CDR3: TGTGCCAGCAGCCCACAGGGCGGCCTAGCCAAAAACATTCAGTACTTC.

This clonotype was recorded a few times. The chain couples TRBV5-1 to TRBJ2-7, with a tentative D call TRBD2 (6 bases). V was clipped by 4 bases and J by 2 bases, with 13 bases between them. Germline V CDR1 and CDR2: SGHRS, YFSETQ. The CDR3 has 14 residues. The CDR3 nucleotides are TGCGCCAGCAGCCCCACGGGGGTCGCCTACGAGCAGTACTTC. The encoded protein is CASSPTGVAYEQYF.

The rearrangement joins TRBV20-1 to TRBJ2-1, with TRBD2 matching over 12 bases. The germline V gene has CDR1 DFQATT and CDR2 SNEGSKA (reference sequence). The CDR3 is 14 residues long. Germline trimming cut 5 bases from V and 8 bases from J; bases unmatched to any gene: 7. The CDR3 nucleotides are TGCAGTGCTCCCGCTAGCGGGGGGGCGGATGAGCAGTTCTTC. Protein sequence: CSAPASGGADEQFF.

This clonotype appeared many times. The V call is TRBV29-1, the J call TRBJ2-1, with TRBD2 matching 8 bases. The CDR3 spans 16 residues. Germline CDR1 and CDR2: SQVTM and ANQGSEA. J was trimmed by 4 bases and V by 0 bases; bases with no gene match: 8. The CDR3 region has the DNA TGCAGCGTTGAAGATCGGGCGGGGGGCCTATACAATGAGCAGTTCTTC. It translates to CSVEDRAGGLYNEQFF.

This clonotype was seen more than once but under ten times. The chain recombines TRBV3-1 with TRBJ2-7; D unclear. Trimming removed 0 bases from V and 2 bases from J, with 11 bases in between. This CDR3 is 15 amino acids long. In germline, CDR1 is LGHDT, CDR2 YNNKEL (reference sequence). The CDR3 DNA is TGTGCCAGCAGCCAAGAAGCTAGTAAACCCTACGAGCAGTACTTC. Amino acid sequence: CASSQEASKPYEQYF.

This chain links TRBV12-3 or TRBV12-4 with TRBJ2-6; 7 bases align to TRBD2. Unmatched junction bases numbered 9, after V lost 6 bases and J lost 1 base. The CDR3 contains 17 residues. The CDR3 DNA is TGTGCCAGCAGGGGATTCGGGACTACGTCTGGGGCCAACGTCCTGACTTTC. Encoded protein: CASRGFGTTSGANVLTF.